Presented here are 2 T cell receptor beta chains from one specimen sequenced in a study of cytomegalovirus exposure and HLA in healthy donors. The PCR made use of 60 Vbeta and 13 Jbeta primers. Repertoires were generated with immunoSEQ multiplex PCR, while TCRdb's copy carries only in-frame clones and drops some. The listing contains approximately 120,000 clones. The specimen sequenced was PBMCs. These receptors came from a man aged 25-40 years in good health and CMV-seronegative.

This chain uses TRBV5-1 with TRBJ2-1; tentatively, D is TRBD2 (5 bases). V lost 1 base and J 2 bases, leaving 10 bases between the germline ends. The CDR3 is 15 amino acids. Germline V CDR1 and CDR2: SGHRS, YFSETQ. CDR3 region: CASSLLLETYNEQFF. For the CDR3, the DNA is TGCGCCAGCAGCTTGCTACTAGAGACCTACAATGAGCAGTTCTTC.

This rearrangement joins TRBV10-3 to TRBJ1-2; 7 nucleotides agree with TRBD1. Per germline, CDR1 ENHRY and CDR2 SYGVKD. Trimming removed 8 bases from V and 8 bases from J; junction bases left unmatched: 26. The CDR3 totals 18 residues. This CDR3 reads CAIQGQVEAANERGGYTF. The CDR3 DNA sequence: TGTGCCATCCAAGGACAGGTTGAGGCCGCCAACGAAAGGGGGGGCTACACCTTC.